These 3 T cell receptor beta chains share one sample of origin, sequenced in a study of shared clonotypes between healthy human individuals. The data were produced by immunoSEQ multiplex PCR, yet TCRdb's version contains in-frame clones alone and is incomplete. Counted here are some 490,000 clones, about 85% occurring once; the ten biggest clones make up 9.5% to 15%. The sequenced sample was PBMCs. These receptors were collected from a woman aged 35 to 49 in good health. Some clones in this sample may be carry-over from other donors' samples.

V usage is TRBV19 and J usage is TRBJ2-1, with 9 bases that match TRBD1. The CDR3 sequence is 15 residues long. V lost 6 bases to trimming and J lost 6 bases; unmatched junction nucleotides: 9. The germline V gene has CDR1 LNHDA and CDR2 SQIVND (reference sequence). DNA of the CDR3: TGTGCCAGTAGAGAAGGACAGGGGCGGGTCAATGAGCAGTTCTTC. It codes for CASREGQGRVNEQFF.

V and J are TRBV6-4 and TRBJ1-4; no clear D gene. This CDR3 contains 13 residues. Trimming removed 5 bases at V and 5 bases at J, with 9 bases between. Germline values: CDR1 MRHNA, CDR2 SNTAGT. CDR3 residues: CASSPQANEKLFF. In DNA, the CDR3 is TGTGCCAGCAGTCCCCAGGCGAATGAAAAACTGTTTTTT.

This clone was recorded many times. Other DNA sequences within the sample encode an identical CDR3. The V call is TRBV6-5, the J call TRBJ1-2; 8 nucleotides align to TRBD1. With V trimmed by 2 bases and J by 2 bases, 4 bases remained unmatched. CDR3 length: 15 amino acids. Germline lookup yields CDR1 MNHEY and CDR2 SVGAGI. CDR3 nucleotides: TGTGCCAGCAGTTACGCAGGGGGCGAGAACTATGGCTACACCTTC. It codes for CASSYAGGENYGYTF.